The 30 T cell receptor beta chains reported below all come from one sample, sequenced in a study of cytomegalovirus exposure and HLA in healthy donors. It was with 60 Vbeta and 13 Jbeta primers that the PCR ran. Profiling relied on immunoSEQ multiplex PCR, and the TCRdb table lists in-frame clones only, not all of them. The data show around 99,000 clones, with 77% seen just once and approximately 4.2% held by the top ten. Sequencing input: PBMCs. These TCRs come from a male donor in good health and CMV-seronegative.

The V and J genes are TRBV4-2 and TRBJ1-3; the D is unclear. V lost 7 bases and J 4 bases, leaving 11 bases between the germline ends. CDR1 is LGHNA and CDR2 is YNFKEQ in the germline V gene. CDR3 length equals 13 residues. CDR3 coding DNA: TGTGCCAGCACCCGGTCCGTGGGAAACACCATATATTTT. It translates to CASTRSVGNTIYF.

The CDR3 is CASIWGQGGTEAFF. The CDR3 DNA sequence: TGTGCCAGCATCTGGGGACAGGGAGGCACTGAAGCTTTCTTT. The V call is TRBV5-5, the J call TRBJ1-1; 9 bases are a match to TRBD1. Germline assignment: CDR1 SGHKS and CDR2 YYEKEE (reference sequence). V was clipped by 6 bases and J by 4 bases; unmatched bases: 7. This CDR3 has 14 residues.

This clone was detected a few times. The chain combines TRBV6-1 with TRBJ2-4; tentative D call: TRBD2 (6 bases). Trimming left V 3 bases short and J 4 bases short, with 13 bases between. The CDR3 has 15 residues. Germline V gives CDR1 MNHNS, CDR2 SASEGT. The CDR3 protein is CASSEGGRQKNIQYF. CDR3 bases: TGTGCCAGCAGTGAGGGAGGACGGCAGAAAAACATTCAGTACTTC.

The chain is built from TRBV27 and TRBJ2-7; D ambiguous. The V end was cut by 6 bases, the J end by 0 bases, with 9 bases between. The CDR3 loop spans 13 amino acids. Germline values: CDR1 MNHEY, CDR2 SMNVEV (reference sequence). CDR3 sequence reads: CASRSLNSYEQYF. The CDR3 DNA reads TGTGCCAGCAGATCACTGAACTCCTACGAGCAGTACTTC.

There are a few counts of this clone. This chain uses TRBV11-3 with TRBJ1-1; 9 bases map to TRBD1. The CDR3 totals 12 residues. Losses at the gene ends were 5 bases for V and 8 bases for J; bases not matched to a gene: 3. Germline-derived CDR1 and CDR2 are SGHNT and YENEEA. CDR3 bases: TGTGCCAGCAGCCACACAGGGGGCGAAGCTTTCTTT. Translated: CASSHTGGEAFF.

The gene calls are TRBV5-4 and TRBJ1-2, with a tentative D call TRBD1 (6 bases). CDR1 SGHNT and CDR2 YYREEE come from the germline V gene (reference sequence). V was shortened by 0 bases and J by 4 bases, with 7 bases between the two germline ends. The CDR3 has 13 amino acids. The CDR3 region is CASSLAGVYGYTF. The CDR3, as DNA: TGTGCCAGCAGCTTGGCAGGGGTCTATGGCTACACCTTC. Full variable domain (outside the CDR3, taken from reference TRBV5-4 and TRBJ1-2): ETGVTQSPTHLIKTRGQQVTLRCSSQSGHNTVSWYQQALGQGPQFIFQYYREEENGRGNFPPRFSGLQFPNYSSELNVNALELDDSALYLCASSLAGVYGYTFGSGTRLTVV.

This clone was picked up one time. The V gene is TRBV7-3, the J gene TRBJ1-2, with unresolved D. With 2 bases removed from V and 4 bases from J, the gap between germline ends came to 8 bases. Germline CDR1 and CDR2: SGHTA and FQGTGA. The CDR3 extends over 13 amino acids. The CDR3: CASSLDGLYGYTF. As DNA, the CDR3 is TGTGCCAGCAGCTTAGACGGACTCTATGGCTACACCTTC.

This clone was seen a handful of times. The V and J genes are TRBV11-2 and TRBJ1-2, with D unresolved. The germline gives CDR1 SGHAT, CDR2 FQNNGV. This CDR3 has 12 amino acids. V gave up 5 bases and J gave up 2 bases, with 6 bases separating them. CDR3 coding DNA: TGTGCCAGCAGCCAATCAAACTATGGCTACACCTTC. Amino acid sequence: CASSQSNYGYTF. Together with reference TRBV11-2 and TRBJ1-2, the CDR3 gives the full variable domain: EAGVAQSPRYKIIEKRQSVAFWCNPISGHATLYWYQQILGQGPKLLIQFQNNGVVDDSQLPKDRFSAERLKGVDSTLKIQPAKLEDSAVYLCASSQSNYGYTFGSGTRLTVV.

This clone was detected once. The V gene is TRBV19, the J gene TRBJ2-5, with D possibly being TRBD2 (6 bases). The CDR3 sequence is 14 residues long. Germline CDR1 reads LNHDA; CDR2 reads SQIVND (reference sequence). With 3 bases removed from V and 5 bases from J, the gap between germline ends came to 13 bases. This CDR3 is CASSIGGNGETQYF. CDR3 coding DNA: TGTGCCAGTAGTATTGGGGGGAATGGGGAGACCCAGTACTTC. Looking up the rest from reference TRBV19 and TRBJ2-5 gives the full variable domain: DGGITQSPKYLFRKEGQNVTLSCEQNLNHDAMYWYRQDPGQGLRLIYYSQIVNDFQKGDIAEGYSVSREKKESFPLTVTSAQKNPTAFYLCASSIGGNGETQYFGPGTRLLVL.

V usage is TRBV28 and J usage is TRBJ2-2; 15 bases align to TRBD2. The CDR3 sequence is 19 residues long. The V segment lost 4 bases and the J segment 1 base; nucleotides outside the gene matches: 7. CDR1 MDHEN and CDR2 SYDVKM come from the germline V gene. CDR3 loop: CASSSPGLAGGWNTGELFF. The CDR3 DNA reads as TGTGCCAGCAGTTCCCCAGGACTAGCGGGAGGGTGGAACACCGGGGAGCTGTTTTTT.

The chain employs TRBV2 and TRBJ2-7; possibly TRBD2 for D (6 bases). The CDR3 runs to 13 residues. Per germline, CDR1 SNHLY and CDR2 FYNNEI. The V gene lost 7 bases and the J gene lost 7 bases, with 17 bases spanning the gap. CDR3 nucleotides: TGTGCCAGCACCCCAATCCGGGGGACTGAGCAGTACTTC. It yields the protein CASTPIRGTEQYF.

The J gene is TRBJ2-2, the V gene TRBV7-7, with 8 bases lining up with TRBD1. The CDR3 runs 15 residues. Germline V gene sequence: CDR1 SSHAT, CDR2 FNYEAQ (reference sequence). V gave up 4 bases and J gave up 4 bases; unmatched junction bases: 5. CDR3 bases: TGTGCCAGCAGCTACAGGGGGTTTGGCACCGGGGAGCTGTTTTTT. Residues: CASSYRGFGTGELFF.

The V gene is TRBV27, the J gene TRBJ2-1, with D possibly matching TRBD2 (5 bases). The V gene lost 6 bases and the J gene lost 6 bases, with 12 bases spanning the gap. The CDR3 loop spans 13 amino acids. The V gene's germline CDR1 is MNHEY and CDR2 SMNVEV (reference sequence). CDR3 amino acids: CASSWTRSNEQFF. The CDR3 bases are TGTGCCAGCAGCTGGACTCGCTCCAATGAGCAGTTCTTC.

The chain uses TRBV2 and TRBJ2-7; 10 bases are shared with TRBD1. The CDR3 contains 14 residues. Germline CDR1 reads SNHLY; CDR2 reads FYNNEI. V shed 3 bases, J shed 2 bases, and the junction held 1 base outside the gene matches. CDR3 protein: CASSEGQGTYEQYF. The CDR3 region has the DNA TGTGCCAGCAGTGAGGGACAGGGGACCTACGAGCAGTACTTC.

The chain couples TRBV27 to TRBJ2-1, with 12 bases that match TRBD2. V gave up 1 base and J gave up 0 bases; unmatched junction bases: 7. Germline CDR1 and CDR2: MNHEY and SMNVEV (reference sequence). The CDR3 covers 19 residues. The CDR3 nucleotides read TGTGCCAGCAGTTTATGGGCTAGCGGGAGGGCCCTCTCCTACAATGAGCAGTTCTTC. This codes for CASSLWASGRALSYNEQFF.

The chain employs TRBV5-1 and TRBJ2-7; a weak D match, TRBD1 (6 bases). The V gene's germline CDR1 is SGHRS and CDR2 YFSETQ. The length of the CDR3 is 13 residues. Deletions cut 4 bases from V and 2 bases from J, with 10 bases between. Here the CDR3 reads CASSADSAYEQYF. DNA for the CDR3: TGCGCCAGCAGCGCGGACAGCGCCTACGAGCAGTACTTC.

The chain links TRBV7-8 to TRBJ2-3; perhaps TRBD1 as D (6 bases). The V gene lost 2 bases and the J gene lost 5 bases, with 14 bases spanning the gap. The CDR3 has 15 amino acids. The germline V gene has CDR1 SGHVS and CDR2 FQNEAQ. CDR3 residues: CASSLITGMEDTQYF. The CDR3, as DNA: TGTGCCAGCAGCTTAATAACAGGGATGGAAGATACGCAGTATTTT. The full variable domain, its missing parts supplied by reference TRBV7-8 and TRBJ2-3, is GAGVSQSPRYKVAKRGQDVALRCDPISGHVSLFWYQQALGQGPEFLTYFQNEAQLDKSGLPSDRFFAERPEGSVSTLKIQRTQQEDSAVYLCASSLITGMEDTQYFGPGTRLTVL.

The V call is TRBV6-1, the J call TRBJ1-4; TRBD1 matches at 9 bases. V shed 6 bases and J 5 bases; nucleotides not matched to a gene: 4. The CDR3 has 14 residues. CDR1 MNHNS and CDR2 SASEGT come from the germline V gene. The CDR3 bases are TGTGCCAGCAGCAAGGACAGGGGCAATGAAAAACTGTTTTTT. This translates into CASSKDRGNEKLFF.

The CDR3 here is CASSFVSYRGYQETQYF. In DNA, the CDR3 is TGTGCCAGCAGCTTTGTCAGTTACCGAGGGTACCAAGAGACCCAGTACTTC. The chain employs TRBV7-9 and TRBJ2-5, with D possibly TRBD2 on 5 matching bases. CDR3 length: 17 amino acids. In germline, CDR1 is SEHNR, CDR2 FQNEAQ (reference sequence). Between the trimmed V and J ends, which lost 3 bases and 0 bases, there was a span of 17 bases.

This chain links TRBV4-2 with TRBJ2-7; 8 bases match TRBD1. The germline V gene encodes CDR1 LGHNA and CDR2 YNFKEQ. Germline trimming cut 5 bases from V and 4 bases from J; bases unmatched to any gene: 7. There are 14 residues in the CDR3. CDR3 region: CASSENRGLYEQYF. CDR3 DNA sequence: TGTGCCAGCAGCGAGAACAGGGGGTTATACGAGCAGTACTTC.

CDR3 loop: CASSLRGSQDGYTF. For the CDR3, the DNA is TGCGCCAGCAGCTTAAGGGGAAGTCAAGATGGCTACACCTTC. The genes are TRBV5-1 and TRBJ1-2, with D possibly TRBD1 on 5 matching bases. The CDR3 consists of 14 residues. Looked up from germline, CDR1 is SGHRS and CDR2 is YFSETQ. V was shortened by 2 bases and J by 6 bases, with 14 bases between the two germline ends.

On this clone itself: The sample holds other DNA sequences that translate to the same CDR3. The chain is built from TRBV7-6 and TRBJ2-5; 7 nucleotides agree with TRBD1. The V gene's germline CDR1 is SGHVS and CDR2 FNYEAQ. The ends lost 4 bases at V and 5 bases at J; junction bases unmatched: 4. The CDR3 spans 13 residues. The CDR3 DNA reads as TGTGCCAGCAGCTGGGGACAGAGGGAGACCCAGTACTTC. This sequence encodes CASSWGQRETQYF.

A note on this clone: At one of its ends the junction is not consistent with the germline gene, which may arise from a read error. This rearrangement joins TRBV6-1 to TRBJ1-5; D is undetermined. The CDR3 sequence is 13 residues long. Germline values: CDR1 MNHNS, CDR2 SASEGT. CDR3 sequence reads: CASRSTSYQPQHF. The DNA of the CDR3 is TGTGCCAGCAGATCAACTAGCTATCAGCCCCAGCATTTT.

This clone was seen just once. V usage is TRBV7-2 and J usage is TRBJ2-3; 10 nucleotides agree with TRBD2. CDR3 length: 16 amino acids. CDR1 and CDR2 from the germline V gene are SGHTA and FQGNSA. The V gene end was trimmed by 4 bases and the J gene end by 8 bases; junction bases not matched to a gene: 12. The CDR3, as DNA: TGTGCCAGCAGCTCTAGCGGGAGAGGGGTTGACGGTACGCAGTATTTT. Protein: CASSSSGRGVDGTQYF.

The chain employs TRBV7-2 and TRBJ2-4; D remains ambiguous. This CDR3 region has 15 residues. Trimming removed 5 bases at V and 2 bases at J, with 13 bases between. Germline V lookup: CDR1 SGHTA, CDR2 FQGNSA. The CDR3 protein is CASSPTRISKNIQYF. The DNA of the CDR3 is TGTGCCAGCAGCCCCACCAGAATTTCCAAAAACATTCAGTACTTC.

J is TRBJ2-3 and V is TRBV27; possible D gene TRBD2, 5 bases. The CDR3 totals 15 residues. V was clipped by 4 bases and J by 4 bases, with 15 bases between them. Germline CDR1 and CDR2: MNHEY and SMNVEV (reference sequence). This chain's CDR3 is CASSSRGIAADTQYF. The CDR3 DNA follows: TGTGCCAGCAGTTCCCGGGGAATCGCTGCAGATACGCAGTATTTT.

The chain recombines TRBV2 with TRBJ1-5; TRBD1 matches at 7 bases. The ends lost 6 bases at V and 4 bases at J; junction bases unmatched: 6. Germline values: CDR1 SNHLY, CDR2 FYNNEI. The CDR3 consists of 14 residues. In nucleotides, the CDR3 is TGTGCCAGCAGACAAGGACAGGTTAATCAGCCCCAGCATTTT. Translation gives CASRQGQVNQPQHF.

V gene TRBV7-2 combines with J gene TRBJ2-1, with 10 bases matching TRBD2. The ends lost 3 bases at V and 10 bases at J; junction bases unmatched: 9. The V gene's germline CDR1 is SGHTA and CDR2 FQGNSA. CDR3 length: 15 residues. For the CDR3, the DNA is TGTGCCAGCAGCTTCGCTAGCGGGGGCCTGAGAGAGCAGTTCTTC. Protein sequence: CASSFASGGLREQFF.

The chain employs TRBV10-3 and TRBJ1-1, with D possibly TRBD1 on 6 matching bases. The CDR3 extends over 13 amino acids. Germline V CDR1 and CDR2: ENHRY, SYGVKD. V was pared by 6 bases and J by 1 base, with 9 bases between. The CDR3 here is CAISRTANTEAFF. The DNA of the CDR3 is TGTGCCATCAGCAGGACAGCGAACACTGAAGCTTTCTTT.

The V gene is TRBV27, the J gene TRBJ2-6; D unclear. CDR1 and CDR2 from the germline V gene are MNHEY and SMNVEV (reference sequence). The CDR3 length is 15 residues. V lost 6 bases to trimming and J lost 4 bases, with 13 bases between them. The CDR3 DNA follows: TGTGCCAGCAGCACCCTCAGTGCAGGGGCCAACGTCCTGACTTTC. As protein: CASSTLSAGANVLTF.